This T cell receptor (beta chain) was retrieved from a study of T cells in Graves' hyperthyroidism and ophthalmopathy. On the study more broadly: Peripheral blood draws took place at initial diagnosis, ahead of any treatment.

Amplified TCR beta CDR3 regions derived from RNA transcripts. With the HTBI primer set, the TCR CDR3 went through a first round of RT-PCR. TCRdb redid the calling of the multiplex PCR reads with MiXCR, one entry per CDR3 protein. This sample has roughly 660,000 distinct CDR3 sequences, with approximately 15% found just once. Patients showing uncontrolled infection, other autoimmune disease, pregnancy or lactation were ineligible. Fresh 10 ml peripheral blood yielded PBMCs. This clonotype was observed many times. This CDR3 has 13 residues. Per germline, CDR1 DFQATT and CDR2 SNEGSKA (reference sequence). V was cut by 2 bases and J by 2 bases, with 7 bases left in between.

The TCR comes from a man aged 50-59 years with Graves' hyperthyroidism. The sequencing input was blood. This sequence joins TRBV20-1 and TRBJ1-5; TRBD1 is a possible D gene (5 bases). The CDR3 protein is CSARQTGNQPQHF. The DNA of the CDR3 is TGCAGTGCTAGACAGACAGGCAATCAGCCCCAGCATTTT.